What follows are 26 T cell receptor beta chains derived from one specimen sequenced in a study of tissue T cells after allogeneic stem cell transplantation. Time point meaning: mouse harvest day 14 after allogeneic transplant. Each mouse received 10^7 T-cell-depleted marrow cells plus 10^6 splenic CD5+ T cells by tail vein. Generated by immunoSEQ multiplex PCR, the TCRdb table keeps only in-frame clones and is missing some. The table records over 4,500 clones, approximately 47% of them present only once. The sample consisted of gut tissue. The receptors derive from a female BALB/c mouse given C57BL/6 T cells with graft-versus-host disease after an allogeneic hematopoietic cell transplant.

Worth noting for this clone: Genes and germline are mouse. The sequenced part of the CDR3 DNA is TGTGCCAGCAGTCGACAGGGGGTTTCTGGAAATACGCTCTAT. It is translated as CASSRQGVSGNTLY. The CDR3 as a whole reads CASSRQGVSGNTLYF. The chain recombines TRBV26 with TRBJ1-3; 9 nucleotides line up with TRBD1. The sequenced fragment ends 1 residue before the CDR3 boundary, so the rest is inferred from the germline J gene. Germline V gene data show CDR1 as KGHPV and CDR2 as FQNQEV (reference sequence). With 4 bases clipped from V and 0 bases from J, the junction kept 1 base outside the gene matches. This CDR3 is 15 amino acids long.

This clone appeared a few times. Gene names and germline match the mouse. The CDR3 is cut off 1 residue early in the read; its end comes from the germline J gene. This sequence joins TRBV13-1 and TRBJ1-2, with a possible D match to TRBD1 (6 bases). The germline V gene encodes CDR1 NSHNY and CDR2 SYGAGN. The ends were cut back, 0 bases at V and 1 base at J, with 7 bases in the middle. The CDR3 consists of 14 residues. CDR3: CASSDGDKNSDYTF. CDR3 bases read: TGTGCCAGCAGTGATGGGGACAAAAACTCCGACTACACC.

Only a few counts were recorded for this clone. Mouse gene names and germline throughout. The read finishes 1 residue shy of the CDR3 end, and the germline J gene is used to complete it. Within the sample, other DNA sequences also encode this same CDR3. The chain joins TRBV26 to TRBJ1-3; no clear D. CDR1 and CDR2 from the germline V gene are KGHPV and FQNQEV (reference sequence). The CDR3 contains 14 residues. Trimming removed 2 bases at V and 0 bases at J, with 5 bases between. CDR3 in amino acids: CASSLPHSGNTLYF. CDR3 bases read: TGTGCCAGCAGTCTGCCACATTCTGGAAATACGCTCTAT.

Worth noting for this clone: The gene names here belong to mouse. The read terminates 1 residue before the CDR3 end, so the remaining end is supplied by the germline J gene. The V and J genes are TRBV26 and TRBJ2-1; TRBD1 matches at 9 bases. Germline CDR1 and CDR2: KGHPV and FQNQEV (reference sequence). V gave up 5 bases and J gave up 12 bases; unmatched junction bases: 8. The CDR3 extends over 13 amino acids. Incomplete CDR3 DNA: TGTGCCAGCAGTTCGGGACAGGGAGGGGGGCAGTTC. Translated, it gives CASSSGQGGGQF. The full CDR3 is CASSSGQGGGQFF. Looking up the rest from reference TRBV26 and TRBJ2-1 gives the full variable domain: NSKVIQTPRYLVKGQGQKAKMRCIPEKGHPVVFWYQQNKNNEFKFLINFQNQEVLQQIDMTEKRFSAECPSNSPCSLEIQSSEAGDSALYLCASSSGQGGGQFFGPGTRLTVL.

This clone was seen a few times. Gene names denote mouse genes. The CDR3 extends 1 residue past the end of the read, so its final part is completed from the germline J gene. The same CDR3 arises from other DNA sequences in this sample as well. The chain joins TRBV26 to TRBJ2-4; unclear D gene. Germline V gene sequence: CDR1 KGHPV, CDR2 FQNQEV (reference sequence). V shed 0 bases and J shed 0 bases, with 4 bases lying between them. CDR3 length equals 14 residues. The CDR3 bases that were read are TGTGCCAGCAGTCTGTCTGGAAGTCAAAACACCTTGTAC. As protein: CASSLSGSQNTLY. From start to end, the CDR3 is CASSLSGSQNTLYF.

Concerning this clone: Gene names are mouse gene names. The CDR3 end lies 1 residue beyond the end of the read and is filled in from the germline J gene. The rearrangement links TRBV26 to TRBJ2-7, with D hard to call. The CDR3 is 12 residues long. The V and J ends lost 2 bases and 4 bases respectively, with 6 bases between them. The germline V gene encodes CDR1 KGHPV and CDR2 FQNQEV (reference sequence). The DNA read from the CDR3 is TGTGCCAGCAGTCTGAAAGGGTATGAACAGTAC. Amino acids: CASSLKGYEQY. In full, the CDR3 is CASSLKGYEQYF.

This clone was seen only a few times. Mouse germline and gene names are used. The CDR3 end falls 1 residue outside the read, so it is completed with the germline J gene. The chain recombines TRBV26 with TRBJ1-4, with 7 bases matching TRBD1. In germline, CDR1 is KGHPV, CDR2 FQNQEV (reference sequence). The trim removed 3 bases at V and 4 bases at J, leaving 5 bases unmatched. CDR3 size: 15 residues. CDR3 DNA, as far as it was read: TGTGCCAGCAGTCTCCCGGGACAGAACAACGAAAGATTATTT. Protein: CASSLPGQNNERLF. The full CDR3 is CASSLPGQNNERLFF.

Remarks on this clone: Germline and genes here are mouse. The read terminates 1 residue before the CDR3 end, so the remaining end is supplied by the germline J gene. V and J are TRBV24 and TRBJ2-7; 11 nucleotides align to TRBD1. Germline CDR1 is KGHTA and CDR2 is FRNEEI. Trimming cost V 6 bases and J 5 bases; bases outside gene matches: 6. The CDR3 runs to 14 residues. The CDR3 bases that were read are TGTGCCAGCAGAGGACCGGGACAGGGGGATGAACAGTAC. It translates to CASRGPGQGDEQY. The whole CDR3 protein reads CASRGPGQGDEQYF.

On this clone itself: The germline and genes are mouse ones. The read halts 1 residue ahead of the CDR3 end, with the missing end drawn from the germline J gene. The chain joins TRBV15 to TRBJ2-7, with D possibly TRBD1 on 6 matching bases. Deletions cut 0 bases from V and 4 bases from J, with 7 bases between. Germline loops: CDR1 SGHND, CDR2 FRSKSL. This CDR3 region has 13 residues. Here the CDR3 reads CASSLARGYEQYF. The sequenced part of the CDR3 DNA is TGTGCCAGCAGTTTAGCCAGGGGTTATGAACAGTAC.

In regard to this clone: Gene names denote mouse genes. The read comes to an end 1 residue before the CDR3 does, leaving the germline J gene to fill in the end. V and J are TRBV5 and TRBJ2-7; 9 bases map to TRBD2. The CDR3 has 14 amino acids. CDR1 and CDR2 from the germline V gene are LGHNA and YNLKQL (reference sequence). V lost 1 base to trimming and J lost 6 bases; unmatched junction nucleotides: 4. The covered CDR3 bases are TGTGCCAGCAGCCAAGCTGGGGGGGGGTTTGAACAGTAC. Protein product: CASSQAGGGFEQY. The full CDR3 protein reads CASSQAGGGFEQYF.

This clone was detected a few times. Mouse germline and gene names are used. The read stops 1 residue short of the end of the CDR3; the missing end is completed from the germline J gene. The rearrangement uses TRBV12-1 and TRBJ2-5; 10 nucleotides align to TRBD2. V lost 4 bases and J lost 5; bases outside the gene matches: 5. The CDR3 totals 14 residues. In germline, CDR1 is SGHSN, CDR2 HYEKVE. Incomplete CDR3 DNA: TGTGCCAGCTCCATGACTGGGGGGCTAGACACCCAGTAC. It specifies CASSMTGGLDTQY. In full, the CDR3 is CASSMTGGLDTQYF.

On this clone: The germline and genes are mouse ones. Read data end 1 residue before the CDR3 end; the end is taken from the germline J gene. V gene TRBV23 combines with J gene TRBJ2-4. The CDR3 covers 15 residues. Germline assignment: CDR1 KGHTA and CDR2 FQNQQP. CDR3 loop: CSSSQSSGGQNTLYF. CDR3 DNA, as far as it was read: TGCTCCAGCAGTCAATCGTCGGGGGGTCAAAACACCTTGTAC.

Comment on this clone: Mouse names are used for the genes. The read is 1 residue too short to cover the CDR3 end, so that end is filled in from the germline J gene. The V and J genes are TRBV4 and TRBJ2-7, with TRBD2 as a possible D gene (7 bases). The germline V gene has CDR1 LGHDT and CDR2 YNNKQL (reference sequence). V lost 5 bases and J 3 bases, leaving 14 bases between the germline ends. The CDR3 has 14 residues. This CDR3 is CASSAGGQFYEQYF. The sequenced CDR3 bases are TGTGCCAGCAGCGCTGGGGGCCAATTCTATGAACAGTAC.

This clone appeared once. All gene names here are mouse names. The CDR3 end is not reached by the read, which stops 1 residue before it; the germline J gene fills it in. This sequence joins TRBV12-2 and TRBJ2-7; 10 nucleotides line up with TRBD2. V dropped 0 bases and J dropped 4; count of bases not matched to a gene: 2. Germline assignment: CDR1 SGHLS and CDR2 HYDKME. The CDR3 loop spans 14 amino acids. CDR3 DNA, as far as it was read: TGTGCCAGCTCTCTCGGGGACTGGGGTTATGAACAGTAC. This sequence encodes CASSLGDWGYEQY. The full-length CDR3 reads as CASSLGDWGYEQYF.

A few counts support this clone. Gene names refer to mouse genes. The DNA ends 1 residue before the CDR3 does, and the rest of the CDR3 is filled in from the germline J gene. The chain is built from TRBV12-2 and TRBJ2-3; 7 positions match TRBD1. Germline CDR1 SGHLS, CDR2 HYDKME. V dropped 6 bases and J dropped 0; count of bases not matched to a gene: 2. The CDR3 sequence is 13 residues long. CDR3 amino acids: CASNRGSAETLYF. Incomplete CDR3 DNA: TGTGCCAGCAACAGGGGTAGTGCAGAAACGCTGTAT.

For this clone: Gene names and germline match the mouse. Incomplete CDR3 DNA: TGTGCCTGGAGATCGAATTCGCCCCTCTAC. Encoded protein: CAWRSNSPLY. The full CDR3 protein is CAWRSNSPLYF. The V and J genes are TRBV31 and TRBJ1-6; unclear D gene. The read comes to an end 1 residue before the CDR3 does, leaving the germline J gene to fill in the end. TRBJ1-6 is noted as an ORF with a role that remains uncertain. Germline V gene data show CDR1 as GKSSPN and CDR2 as SITVG. V shed 3 bases and J shed 7 bases, with 4 bases lying between them. CDR3 length equals 11 residues.

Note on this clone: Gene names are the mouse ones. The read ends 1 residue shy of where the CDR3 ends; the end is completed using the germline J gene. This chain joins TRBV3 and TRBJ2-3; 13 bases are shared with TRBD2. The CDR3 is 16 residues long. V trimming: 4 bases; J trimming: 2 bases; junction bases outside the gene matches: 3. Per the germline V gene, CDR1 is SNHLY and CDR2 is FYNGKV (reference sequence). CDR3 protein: CASSSGLGGIAETLYF. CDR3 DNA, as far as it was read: TGTGCCAGCAGCTCGGGACTGGGGGGGATTGCAGAAACGCTGTAT.

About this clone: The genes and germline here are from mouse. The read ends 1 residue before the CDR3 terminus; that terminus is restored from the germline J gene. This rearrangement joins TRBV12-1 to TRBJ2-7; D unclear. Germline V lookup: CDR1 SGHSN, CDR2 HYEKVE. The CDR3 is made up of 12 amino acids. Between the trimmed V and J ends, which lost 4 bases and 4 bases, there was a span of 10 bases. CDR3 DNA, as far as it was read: TGTGCCAGCTCCCCCGGCGAATATGAACAGTAC. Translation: CASSPGEYEQY. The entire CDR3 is CASSPGEYEQYF.

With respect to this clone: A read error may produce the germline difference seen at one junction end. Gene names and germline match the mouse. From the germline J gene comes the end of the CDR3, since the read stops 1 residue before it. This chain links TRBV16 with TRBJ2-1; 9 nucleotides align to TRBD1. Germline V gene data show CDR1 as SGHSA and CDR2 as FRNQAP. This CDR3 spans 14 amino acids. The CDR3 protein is CASTLGQGGPEQFF. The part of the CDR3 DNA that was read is TGCGCAAGCACCTTGGGACAGGGAGGTCCTGAGCAGTTC.

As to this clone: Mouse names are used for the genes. CDR3 amino acids: CASSDVFF. The CDR3 bases that were read are TGTGCCAGCAGTGACGTCTTC. The rearrangement uses TRBV13-1 and TRBJ1-1; no clear D gene. With the read ending 1 residue before the CDR3 end, the germline J gene is used to fill in that end. The CDR3 contains 8 residues. V was shortened by 2 bases and J by 11 bases, with 1 base between the two germline ends. Germline V gene sequence: CDR1 NSHNY, CDR2 SYGAGN.

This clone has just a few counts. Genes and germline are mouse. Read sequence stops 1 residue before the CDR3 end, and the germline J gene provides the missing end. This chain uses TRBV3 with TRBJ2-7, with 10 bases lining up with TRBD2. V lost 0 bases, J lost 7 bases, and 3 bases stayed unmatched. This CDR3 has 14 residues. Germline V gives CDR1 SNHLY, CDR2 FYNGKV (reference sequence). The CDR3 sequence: CASSLALGGKEQYF. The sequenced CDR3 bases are TGTGCCAGCAGCTTAGCACTGGGGGGGAAGGAACAGTAC.

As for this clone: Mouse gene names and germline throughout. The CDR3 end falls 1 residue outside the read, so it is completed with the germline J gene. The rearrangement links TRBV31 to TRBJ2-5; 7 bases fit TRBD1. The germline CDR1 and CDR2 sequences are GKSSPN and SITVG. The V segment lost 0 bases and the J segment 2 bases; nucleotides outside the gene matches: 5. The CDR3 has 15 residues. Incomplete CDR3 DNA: TGTGCCTGGAGTCTCCCCCGGGACAGCCAAGACACCCAGTAC. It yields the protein CAWSLPRDSQDTQY. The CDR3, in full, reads CAWSLPRDSQDTQYF.

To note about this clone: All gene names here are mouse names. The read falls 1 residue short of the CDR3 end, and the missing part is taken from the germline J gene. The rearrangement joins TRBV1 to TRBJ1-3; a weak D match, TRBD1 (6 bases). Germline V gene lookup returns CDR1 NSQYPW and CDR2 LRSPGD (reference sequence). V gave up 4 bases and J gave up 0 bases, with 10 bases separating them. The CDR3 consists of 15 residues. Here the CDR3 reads CTCSVTGTSGNTLYF. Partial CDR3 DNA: TGCACCTGCAGTGTAACAGGGACTTCTGGAAATACGCTCTAT.

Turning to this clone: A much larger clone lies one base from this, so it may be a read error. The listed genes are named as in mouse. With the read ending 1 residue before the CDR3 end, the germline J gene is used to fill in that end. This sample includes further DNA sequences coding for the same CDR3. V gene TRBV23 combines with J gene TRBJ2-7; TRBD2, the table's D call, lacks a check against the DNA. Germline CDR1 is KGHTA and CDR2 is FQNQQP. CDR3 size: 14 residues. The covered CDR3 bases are TGCTCCAGCAGACGGACTGGGGGGGGCTATGAACAGTAC. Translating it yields CSSRRTGGGYEQY. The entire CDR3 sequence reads CSSRRTGGGYEQYF.

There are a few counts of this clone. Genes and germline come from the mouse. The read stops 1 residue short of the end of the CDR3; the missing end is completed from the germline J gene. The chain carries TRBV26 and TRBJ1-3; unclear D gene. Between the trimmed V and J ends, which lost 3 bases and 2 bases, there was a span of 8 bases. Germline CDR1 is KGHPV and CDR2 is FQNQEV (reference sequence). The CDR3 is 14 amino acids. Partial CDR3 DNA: TGTGCCAGCAGTCTTGGAGGGACTGGAAATACGCTCTAT. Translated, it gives CASSLGGTGNTLY. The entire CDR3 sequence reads CASSLGGTGNTLYF.

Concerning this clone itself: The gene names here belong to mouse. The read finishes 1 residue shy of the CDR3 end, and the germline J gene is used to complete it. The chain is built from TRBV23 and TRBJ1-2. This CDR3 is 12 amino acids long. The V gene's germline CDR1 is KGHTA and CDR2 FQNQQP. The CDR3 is CSSRPVNSNYTF. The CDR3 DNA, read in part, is TGCTCCAGCAGACCAGTAAACTCCAACTACACC.